This TCR beta chain was identified in a study of vaccination effects on CD4 cells after COVID-19. Study-wide background: ViraFEST assay sequencing came after antigen-specific CD4+ T cells were expanded with viral peptide pools. Two-dose BNT162b2 or mRNA-1273 vaccination was given to participants. Peptides at approximately 9.6 ug/ml and IL-2 at roughly 9.3 IU/ml were added to 1.5 million to 2.5 million PBMC per well.

CDR3 length equals 17 residues. V was clipped by 1 base and J by 4 bases, with 18 bases between them. CDR1 SGHTA and CDR2 FQGNSA come from the germline V gene. Some clones are missing from TCRdb's copy, which holds only in-frame ones; the method was immunoSEQ multiplex PCR. In the table there are about 51,000 clones, around four fifths of which are singletons. Having been cultured for around ten days, the cells underwent CD4+ T cell isolation. Confirmation by PCR established that the person had SARS-CoV-2 infection between March and December 2020. This clone was seen more than once but under ten times. Its antigen is unknown.

This clonotype was sampled from a human donor who had a prior SARS-CoV-2 infection. The specimen was CD4+ T cells from PBMCs cultured without peptide, collected before COVID-19 vaccination. The chain carries TRBV7-2 and TRBJ2-3, with D maybe TRBD2 (7 bases). Here the CDR3 reads CASSLVPSGGGADTQYF. DNA of the CDR3: TGTGCCAGCAGCTTAGTGCCTAGCGGAGGGGGAGCAGATACGCAGTATTTT.